The present T cell receptor (beta chain) was sequenced within a study of PD-L1 blockade in urothelial cancer. Here immunoSEQ multiplex PCR was the method, and the copy in TCRdb shows in-frame clones only, minus some. The table shows 20,000 to 25,000 clones, with 87% occurring only once. The CDR3 has 15 residues. J was trimmed by 3 bases and V by 10 bases; bases with no gene match: 14. From germline, CDR1 is MNHEY and CDR2 SVGAGI. The J gene is TRBJ1-1, the V gene TRBV6-5; 7 bases match TRBD1. The TCR comes from a man over 45 with urothelial cancer. Here the sequenced sample was PBMCs, taken around atezolizumab (anti-PD-L1) treatment. In nucleotides, the CDR3 is TGTGCCACGACAGGGCAGGGACTCTCGGACACTGAAGCTTTCTTT. It specifies CATTGQGLSDTEAFF.